A single sample is the source of the 8 T cell receptor beta chains below, sequenced in a study of shared clonotypes between healthy human individuals. Sequencing used immunoSEQ multiplex PCR; TCRdb keeps in-frame clones, though not all of them. The table shows around 88,000 clones, with 68% occurring only once. The sample consisted of memory CD8+ T cells sorted from blood. Subset given: CD45RO+ cells pooled with CCR7-negative TemRA cells. These receptors all come from a man in his thirties or forties in good health.

V is TRBV28 and J is TRBJ1-2; D uncertain. V was trimmed by 5 bases and J by 6 bases, leaving 13 bases between them. The CDR3 sequence is 13 residues long. Germline loops: CDR1 MDHEN, CDR2 SYDVKM. CDR3 DNA: TGTGCCAGCAGTATCTATAAGGAAAATGGCTACACCTTC. It yields the protein CASSIYKENGYTF.

On this clone: A much larger clone lies one base from this, so it may be a read error. The same CDR3 can be traced to other DNA sequences in this sample. The chain carries TRBV11-2 and TRBJ2-1; D is unclear. Germline V gives CDR1 SGHAT, CDR2 FQNNGV. Trimming left V 6 bases short and J 4 bases short, with 4 bases between. This CDR3 spans 11 amino acids. DNA for the CDR3: TGTGCCAGCAGTCCTTACAATGAGCAGTTCTTC. This encodes CASSPYNEQFF.

This clone has only a few counts. V usage is TRBV28 and J usage is TRBJ2-7; TRBD1 is a possible D gene (6 bases). Germline values: CDR1 MDHEN, CDR2 SYDVKM. Trimming stripped 6 bases from V and 4 bases from J, with 13 bases between. This CDR3 has 13 residues. The CDR3 reads CASRTGHRYEQYF. The DNA for the CDR3 is TGTGCCAGCAGGACGGGACATCGTTACGAGCAGTACTTC. Full variable domain (remainder filled in from reference TRBV28 and TRBJ2-7): DVKVTQSSRYLVKRTGEKVFLECVQDMDHENMFWYRQDPGLGLRLIYFSYDVKMKEKGDIPEGYSVSREKKERFSLILESASTNQTSMYLCASRTGHRYEQYFGPGTRLTVT.

This chain uses TRBV5-4 with TRBJ1-2; 9 positions agree with TRBD1. V lost 0 bases and J lost 10; bases outside the gene matches: 1. The germline V gene encodes CDR1 SGHNT and CDR2 YYREEE (reference sequence). The CDR3 has 12 residues. CDR3 protein: CASSLGTGVYTF. CDR3 DNA sequence: TGTGCCAGCAGCTTGGGGACAGGGGTCTACACCTTC.

This chain joins TRBV7-6 and TRBJ2-7; weak D call: TRBD2 (6 bases). V was clipped by 4 bases and J by 0 bases, with 10 bases between them. The length of the CDR3 is 14 residues. Germline V gene data show CDR1 as SGHVS and CDR2 as FNYEAQ. The CDR3: CASSSTSSSYEQYF. CDR3 sequence (DNA): TGTGCCAGCAGCTCGACTAGTAGCTCCTACGAGCAGTACTTC.

This chain uses TRBV4-1 with TRBJ2-2, with TRBD2 matching over 10 bases. Trimming took 2 bases from V and 0 from J; bases not matched to a gene: 9. CDR3 length: 19 residues. The germline V gene has CDR1 MGHRA and CDR2 YSYEKL. The CDR3 coding sequence is TGCGCCAGCAGCCAAAGGTCTAGCGGGAGTGCCGCGAACACCGGGGAGCTGTTTTTT. The encoded protein is CASSQRSSGSAANTGELFF.

The V and J genes are TRBV7-8 and TRBJ2-5; TRBD1 might be the D (6 bases). The CDR3 is 14 residues long. In germline, CDR1 is SGHVS, CDR2 FQNEAQ. The ends were cut back, 3 bases at V and 2 bases at J, with 10 bases in the middle. CDR3 nucleotide sequence: TGTGCCAGCAGCTTGGGACACCGTCAAGAGACCCAGTACTTC. It is translated as CASSLGHRQETQYF.

The chain has TRBV11-2 and TRBJ2-3; 11 bases are shared with TRBD2. In germline, CDR1 is SGHAT, CDR2 FQNNGV. V trimming: 1 base; J trimming: 15 bases; junction bases outside the gene matches: 3. The CDR3 is made up of 12 amino acids. The CDR3 DNA follows: TGTGCCAGCAGCTTAGGGGGACTAGCGGTTTATTTT. This translates into CASSLGGLAVYF. Filled out from reference TRBV11-2 and TRBJ2-3, the complete variable domain reads EAGVAQSPRYKIIEKRQSVAFWCNPISGHATLYWYQQILGQGPKLLIQFQNNGVVDDSQLPKDRFSAERLKGVDSTLKIQPAKLEDSAVYLCASSLGGLAVYFGPGTRLTVL.